One sample yielded the 23 T cell receptor beta chains listed below, sequenced in a study of radiation and T cells in renal cell carcinoma. Here immunoSEQ multiplex PCR was the method, and the copy in TCRdb shows in-frame clones only, minus some. The sample shows roughly 130,000 clones, 80% to 90% of them seen only once. The time point denotes: blood 2 weeks post-SBRT. Specified treatment: 15 Gy SBRT to primary tumor, nephrectomy 4 weeks later. This specimen consisted of blood, obtained from a patient whose treatment included radiotherapy and nephrectomy. These receptors were collected from a woman aged 55-75 years with renal cell carcinoma.

This chain uses TRBV5-1 with TRBJ2-3; D ambiguous. This CDR3 has 14 residues. Per germline, CDR1 SGHRS and CDR2 YFSETQ. V was shortened by 0 bases and J by 10 bases, with 15 bases between the two germline ends. The CDR3 DNA follows: TGCGCCAGCAGCTTGGTCCGCCCGGACGCCGCGCAGTATTTT. Its protein is CASSLVRPDAAQYF.

V gene TRBV19 combines with J gene TRBJ2-7; 10 nucleotides agree with TRBD2. J lost 0 bases, V lost 6 bases, and 5 bases had no gene match. CDR1 and CDR2 (germline): LNHDA, SQIVND (reference sequence). This CDR3 spans 15 amino acids. As DNA, the CDR3 is TGTGCCAGTAGGTATGGACTAGCGGCCTCCTACGAGCAGTACTTC. Translated: CASRYGLAASYEQYF.

The chain employs TRBV19 and TRBJ1-5; 9 nucleotides match TRBD1. This CDR3 is 14 amino acids long. Germline CDR1 LNHDA, CDR2 SQIVND (reference sequence). The V gene end was trimmed by 2 bases and the J gene end by 8 bases; junction bases not matched to a gene: 4. CDR3 coding DNA: TGTGCCAGTAGTATAAACAGGGGGCAGGAGCCCCAGCATTTT. It specifies CASSINRGQEPQHF.

This chain connects TRBV7-9 to TRBJ2-7; the match to TRBD2 covers 8 bases. This CDR3 has 16 residues. In germline, CDR1 is SEHNR, CDR2 FQNEAQ (reference sequence). Unmatched junction bases numbered 15, after V lost 4 bases and J lost 7 bases. The CDR3 nucleotides read TGTGCCAGCAGCTCAGGTACTAGCGGCCAATCGGGGGAGCAGTACTTC. It yields the protein CASSSGTSGQSGEQYF.

J is TRBJ2-5 and V is TRBV28; D perhaps matches TRBD2 (6 bases). Germline values: CDR1 MDHEN, CDR2 SYDVKM. This CDR3 contains 16 residues. V lost 7 bases, J lost 2 bases, and 20 bases lay in between. The CDR3 DNA is TGTGCCAGCAACACTTTGGGGGGAGTCGGGCAAGAGACCCAGTACTTC. It codes for CASNTLGGVGQETQYF.

J is TRBJ1-5 and V is TRBV19; D is uncertain. The CDR3 runs 17 residues. V dropped 5 bases and J dropped 2 bases, with 19 bases sitting between them. The germline V gene has CDR1 LNHDA and CDR2 SQIVND (reference sequence). The DNA for the CDR3 is TGTGCCAGTAGTCCTGAGACCTTTAGCGGTCGCAATCAGCCCCAGCATTTT. Amino acid sequence: CASSPETFSGRNQPQHF. The entire variable domain, with the rest obtained from reference TRBV19 and TRBJ1-5, is as follows: DGGITQSPKYLFRKEGQNVTLSCEQNLNHDAMYWYRQDPGQGLRLIYYSQIVNDFQKGDIAEGYSVSREKKESFPLTVTSAQKNPTAFYLCASSPETFSGRNQPQHFGDGTRLSIL.

The gene calls are TRBV9 and TRBJ1-1, with D uncertain. The CDR3 consists of 13 residues. Trimming cost V 0 bases and J 2 bases, with 5 bases left between them. CDR1 and CDR2 (germline): SGDLS, YYNGEE. DNA for the CDR3: TGTGCCAGCAGCGTAGCAGCTAACACTGAAGCTTTCTTT. Translation: CASSVAANTEAFF. Supplemented by reference TRBV9 and TRBJ1-1, the full variable domain reads DSGVTQTPKHLITATGQRVTLRCSPRSGDLSVYWYQQSLDQGLQFLIQYYNGEERAKGNILERFSAQQFPDLHSELNLSSLELGDSALYFCASSVAANTEAFFGQGTRLTVV.

This clone was found a few times. This chain joins TRBV7-9 and TRBJ1-3; 9 nucleotides agree with TRBD1. V shed 5 bases and J 4 bases; nucleotides not matched to a gene: 9. The CDR3 runs to 16 residues. Germline values: CDR1 SEHNR, CDR2 FQNEAQ (reference sequence). The CDR3 region is CASSLSQGAEGNTIYF. The CDR3 DNA is TGTGCCAGCAGCCTATCACAGGGGGCAGAAGGAAACACCATATATTTT.

V is TRBV2 and J is TRBJ1-2; D unresolved. Trimming cost V 4 bases and J 4 bases, with 7 bases left between them. The CDR3 sequence is 12 residues long. CDR1 is SNHLY and CDR2 is FYNNEI in the germline V gene. CDR3 DNA: TGTGCCAGCAGTGTGGGTGGCTATGGCTACACCTTC. This translates into CASSVGGYGYTF.

The chain has TRBV6-1 and TRBJ2-5; 7 bases align to TRBD1. The germline CDR1 and CDR2 sequences are MNHNS and SASEGT. The CDR3 totals 14 residues. Trimming removed 7 bases from V and 2 bases from J; junction bases left unmatched: 7. CDR3 nucleotides: TGTGCCAGCACCTTAGGACAGGCTCAAGAGACCCAGTACTTC. Its translation: CASTLGQAQETQYF.

The rearrangement uses TRBV7-9 and TRBJ1-1; D is unclear. The CDR3 has 14 residues. The germline V gene has CDR1 SEHNR and CDR2 FQNEAQ (reference sequence). The V gene lost 1 base and the J gene lost 5 bases, with 11 bases spanning the gap. The CDR3 here is CASSLVPPGTEAFF. The DNA for the CDR3 is TGTGCCAGCAGCTTAGTCCCCCCCGGAACTGAAGCTTTCTTT. The full variable domain, in which reference TRBV7-9 and TRBJ1-1 provide the parts outside the CDR3, is DTGVSQNPRHKITKRGQNVTFRCDPISEHNRLYWYRQTLGQGPEFLTYFQNEAQLEKSRLLSDRFSAERPKGSFSTLEIQRTEQGDSAMYLCASSLVPPGTEAFFGQGTRLTVV.

The J gene is TRBJ2-3, the V gene TRBV5-5; TRBD1 aligns across 10 bases. CDR1 and CDR2 from the germline V gene are SGHKS and YYEKEE (reference sequence). The CDR3 has 18 residues. V gave up 4 bases and J gave up 4 bases; unmatched junction bases: 15. CDR3 bases: TGTGCCAGCAGCCAAGGAAGAATTGGGACAGGGGTGCCAGATACGCAGTATTTT. Translating it yields CASSQGRIGTGVPDTQYF.

The chain couples TRBV7-2 to TRBJ1-2; no clear D. V dropped 0 bases and J dropped 6 bases, with 11 bases sitting between them. The CDR3 covers 14 residues. CDR1 and CDR2 (germline): SGHTA, FQGNSA. CDR3 loop: CASSLAFKGNGYTF. CDR3 DNA: TGTGCCAGCAGCTTAGCTTTCAAGGGAAATGGCTACACCTTC.

The chain couples TRBV12-2 to TRBJ1-2. TRBV12-2 is reported as a pseudogene. The CDR3 length is 15 residues. CDR3 loop: CASRPPGRANYGYTF. The DNA of the CDR3 is TGTGCAAGTCGCCCCCCAGGACGGGCTAACTATGGCTACACCTTC.

The gene calls are TRBV6-5 and TRBJ1-2; 9 nucleotides align to TRBD1. With 6 bases clipped from V and 4 bases from J, the junction kept 9 bases outside the gene matches. Per germline, CDR1 MNHEY and CDR2 SVGAGI. This CDR3 is 15 amino acids long. The DNA for the CDR3 is TGTGCCAGCAGCTCCGGGACAGGGTTAATCTATGGCTACACCTTC. Translation: CASSSGTGLIYGYTF.

The chain joins TRBV30 to TRBJ2-1, with 7 positions matching TRBD1. The junction had 3 bases not matched to a gene; V was cut back by 2 bases and J by 5 bases. Germline CDR1 reads GTSNPN; CDR2 reads SVGIG (reference sequence). The CDR3 covers 13 residues. The CDR3: CAWSRDRDNEQFF. CDR3 in DNA: TGTGCCTGGAGTCGTGACAGGGACAATGAGCAGTTCTTC.

The rearrangement links TRBV19 to TRBJ2-2; 8 positions match TRBD2. V shed 6 bases and J 1 base; nucleotides not matched to a gene: 4. Germline V gene lookup returns CDR1 LNHDA and CDR2 SQIVND (reference sequence). The CDR3 is made up of 15 amino acids. This CDR3 is CASSDTSGNTGELFF. Written as DNA, the CDR3 is TGTGCCAGTAGCGATACTAGCGGGAACACCGGGGAGCTGTTTTTT. Based on the CDR3 plus reference TRBV19 and TRBJ2-2, the full variable domain is DGGITQSPKYLFRKEGQNVTLSCEQNLNHDAMYWYRQDPGQGLRLIYYSQIVNDFQKGDIAEGYSVSREKKESFPLTVTSAQKNPTAFYLCASSDTSGNTGELFFGEGSRLTVL.

In this sample, this clone turned up many times. This rearrangement joins TRBV23-1 to TRBJ2-2, with D tentatively TRBD1 (6 bases). Being an ORF, TRBV23-1 has a function that is uncertain. Between the trimmed V and J ends, which lost 8 bases and 6 bases, there was a span of 13 bases. The CDR3 contains 13 residues. This chain's CDR3 is CASGSRTAGELFF. The CDR3, as DNA: TGCGCCAGCGGGAGCCGGACAGCCGGGGAGCTGTTTTTT.

V usage is TRBV7-2 and J usage is TRBJ2-7; D perhaps matches TRBD2 (5 bases). The germline CDR1 and CDR2 sequences are SGHTA and FQGNSA. Trimming took 5 bases from V and 1 from J, leaving 15 bases between them. The CDR3 length is 15 residues. The CDR3 loop is CASSLESGSSYEQYF. The CDR3 DNA is TGTGCCAGCAGCCTGGAATCGGGGAGTTCCTACGAGCAGTACTTC.

In its sample, this clone was seen once. The chain has TRBV5-5 and TRBJ2-7; tentatively, D is TRBD1 (5 bases). Germline V lookup: CDR1 SGHKS, CDR2 YYEKEE (reference sequence). V gave up 4 bases and J gave up 6 bases, with 14 bases separating them. The CDR3 covers 13 residues. CDR3 sequence: CASSPQPDSEQYF. DNA of the CDR3: TGTGCCAGCAGCCCCCAGCCCGACAGCGAGCAGTACTTC.

This sequence joins TRBV5-1 and TRBJ2-5; no firm D call. Deletions cut 0 bases from V and 5 bases from J, with 11 bases between. Germline assignment: CDR1 SGHRS and CDR2 YFSETQ. This CDR3 has 14 residues. This CDR3 reads CASSLGLERETQYF. CDR3 sequence (DNA): TGCGCCAGCAGCTTGGGCCTAGAAAGGGAGACCCAGTACTTC.

V is TRBV28 and J is TRBJ2-7; tentatively, D is TRBD2 (6 bases). The CDR3 has 15 amino acids. Germline assignment: CDR1 MDHEN and CDR2 SYDVKM. Between the trimmed V and J ends, which lost 2 bases and 0 bases, there was a span of 11 bases. CDR3 nucleotide sequence: TGTGCCAGCAGTTTAGCGGGAAAGACCTCCTACGAGCAGTACTTC. Amino acids: CASSLAGKTSYEQYF.

A few counts support this clone. V and J are TRBV14 and TRBJ1-1; tentatively, D is TRBD1 (6 bases). Trimming shortened V by 4 bases and J by 2 bases, and 14 bases separated the two germline ends. The CDR3 is 15 amino acids. In germline, CDR1 is SGHDN, CDR2 FVKESK. The CDR3 DNA reads TGTGCCAGCAGCCTCATACAGGGTTCAAACACTGAAGCTTTCTTT. Translating gives CASSLIQGSNTEAFF.